These T cell receptor beta chains were read from a single sample in a study of PD-1 blockade in classical Hodgkin lymphoma. Generated by immunoSEQ multiplex PCR, the TCRdb table keeps only in-frame clones and is missing some. The repertoire includes some 58,000 clones, more than 75% of them detected once, and 5.4% sits in the top ten. The sample consisted of peripheral blood mononuclear cells (PBMCs), taken before the second cycle of nivolumab. The receptors here all came from a human donor with classical Hodgkin lymphoma. Both conserved end residues are part of each CDR3. A D gene is named only where the DNA matches it firmly. Rows give clone size only sometimes, using once, few, many, or a class for an expanded clone.

DNA | CDR3 | size | D | J | V
TGCGCCAGCAGCCAAGATTCTGGGGCCAACGTCCTGACTTTC | CASSQDSGANVLTF | NA | NA | TRBJ2-6 | TRBV4-1
TGTGCCCATATATCGGGCAGAGCCCCCCCCATATATTTT | CAHISGRAPPIYF | NA | NA | TRBJ1-3 | TRBV30
TGCGCCAGCAGCTTGTGGGAGAGGGAGCAGTACTTC | CASSLWEREQYF | NA | NA | TRBJ2-7 | TRBV5-1
TGTGCCAGCAGCCGGGGGGAAGAGACCCAGTACTTC | CASSRGEETQYF | NA | TRBD2 | TRBJ2-5 | TRBV5-4
TGCGCCAGCAGCGTCCTAGGGTCGTCCTACGAGCAGTACTTC | CASSVLGSSYEQYF | NA | NA | TRBJ2-7 | TRBV5-1
TGTGCCAGCAGTTTAAAAGGGGACCCAACTTATGGCTACACCTTC | CASSLKGDPTYGYTF | NA | NA | TRBJ1-2 | TRBV27
TGTGCCAGCAGCGCCGAGACAGGACCAACCTACGAGCAGTACTTC | CASSAETGPTYEQYF | NA | NA | TRBJ2-7 | TRBV9
TGTGCCAGTAATCGAGCGGGGGGCGCAGATACGCAGTATTTT | CASNRAGGADTQYF | NA | TRBD2 | TRBJ2-3 | TRBV19
TGTGCCAGCAGCTGGAGGACAGGGTCGGGCACAGATACGCAGTATTTT | CASSWRTGSGTDTQYF | NA | TRBD1 | TRBJ2-3 | TRBV7-9
TGCGCCAGCAGCCCTTGGACAGGGGCGGACACTGAAGCTTTCTTT | CASSPWTGADTEAFF | NA | TRBD1 | TRBJ1-1 | TRBV5-1
TGTGCCAGCAGTTTGAGGGACATTAATCAGCCCCAGCATTTT | CASSLRDINQPQHF | NA | NA | TRBJ1-5 | TRBV6-6
TGTGCCAGCAGCTTACAACAGGAGGATGGCTACACCTTC | CASSLQQEDGYTF | NA | NA | TRBJ1-2 | TRBV7-9
TGTGCCAGCTCACCTGCAGGGGGCTCCGCTCAGCCCCAGCATTTT | CASSPAGGSAQPQHF | NA | TRBD1 | TRBJ1-5 | TRBV18
TGTGCCAGCTCACCATCCGGGACCGTGAACACTGAAGCTTTCTTT | CASSPSGTVNTEAFF | NA | NA | TRBJ1-1 | TRBV18
TGTGCCACCAGCAGAGATCGGTCCGGAAACCGTGGCAATGAGCAGTTCTTC | CATSRDRSGNRGNEQFF | NA | NA | TRBJ2-1 | TRBV15
TGTGCCAGCAGCCCCGGGGCATACGAGCAGTACTTC | CASSPGAYEQYF | once | NA | TRBJ2-7 | TRBV7-9
TGCGCCAGCAGCTTGGCCCCGACAGGGGAGACAGATACGCAGTATTTT | CASSLAPTGETDTQYF | few | TRBD1 | TRBJ2-3 | TRBV5-1
TGTGCCAGCACCCCTCTTGGGGGAGTCTCTGGAAACACCATATATTTT | CASTPLGGVSGNTIYF | once | NA | TRBJ1-3 | TRBV7-2
TGTGCCAGCAGTGCCTCAGGGGAGGGAAATCAGCCCCAGCATTTT | CASSASGEGNQPQHF | NA | NA | TRBJ1-5 | TRBV25-1
TGCGCCAGCAGCTTGGTAGGGACAGGGGGCCTGAATGAAAAACTGTTTTTT | CASSLVGTGGLNEKLFF | NA | TRBD1 | TRBJ1-4 | TRBV5-1
TGTGCCAGCAGTGAAAGTCCTTGGGTAGATTCACCCCTCCACTTT | CASSESPWVDSPLHF | NA | NA | TRBJ1-6 | TRBV2
TGCGCCAGCAGCCTGACAGGGCTTGGGAGGGTCACCGGGGAGCTGTTTTTT | CASSLTGLGRVTGELFF | NA | NA | TRBJ2-2 | TRBV5-1
TGTGCCAGTAGTATTCCCGGGGGGCTTATCTATGGCTACACCTTC | CASSIPGGLIYGYTF | NA | NA | TRBJ1-2 | TRBV19
TGCGCCAGCAGCTTGGTGGGGCGGGGGGCTCAAGAGACCCAGTACTTC | CASSLVGRGAQETQYF | NA | TRBD2 | TRBJ2-5 | TRBV5-1
TGTGCCAGCAGGCAGACAGGGACCCCGGATACGCAGTATTTT | CASRQTGTPDTQYF | NA | TRBD1 | TRBJ2-3 | TRBV28
TGTGCCACGAACGGACAGGATGGCAATCAGCCCCAGCATTTT | CATNGQDGNQPQHF | NA | TRBD1 | TRBJ1-5 | TRBV2
TGCGCCAGTCTTCCAGGGATAGGCTCTGGGGCCAACGTCCTGACTTTC | CASLPGIGSGANVLTF | NA | NA | TRBJ2-6 | TRBV5-1
TGTGCCAGCAGCTTGCTGAACTACGAGCAGTACTTC | CASSLLNYEQYF | NA | NA | TRBJ2-7 | TRBV13
TGTGCCAGCAGCGTACAAGTATACAATGAGCAGTTCTTC | CASSVQVYNEQFF | NA | NA | TRBJ2-1 | TRBV9
TGCGCCAGCAGCGGGGGACAGGGATCTGGAAACACCATATATTTT | CASSGGQGSGNTIYF | NA | TRBD1 | TRBJ1-3 | TRBV5-1
TGTGCCAGCAGCGGGAGGACAGGGCTCGAGCAGTACTTC | CASSGRTGLEQYF | NA | TRBD1 | TRBJ2-7 | TRBV7-8
TGTGCCAGCAGCCAAAGCAGGGACAGGGCTGAAGCTTTCTTT | CASSQSRDRAEAFF | NA | TRBD1 | TRBJ1-1 | TRBV4-2
TGTGCCATCAGTGACCCTGATCTAGCGGCGATAAACTACGAGCAGTACTTC | CAISDPDLAAINYEQYF | NA | TRBD2 | TRBJ2-7 | TRBV10-3
TGTGCCAGCAGCAGGGCCGGCACAGATACGCAGTATTTT | CASSRAGTDTQYF | NA | NA | TRBJ2-3 | TRBV7-9
TGTGCCAGCAGCAACCTGGGGGGGCAATACACAGATACGCAGTATTTT | CASSNLGGQYTDTQYF | NA | NA | TRBJ2-3 | TRBV27
TGTGCCAGCAGTTTTGGGGTCTCCTACAATGAGCAGTTCTTC | CASSFGVSYNEQFF | NA | NA | TRBJ2-1 | TRBV28
TGTGCCTGGAGTGGAGGGTCGGATGAAAAACTGTTTTTT | CAWSGGSDEKLFF | NA | NA | TRBJ1-4 | TRBV30
TGTGCCAGCAGGCTGGGACAGCCCACCGGGGAGCTGTTTTTT | CASRLGQPTGELFF | NA | NA | TRBJ2-2 | TRBV21-1
TGTGCCAGCAGTTCGACAGGGGATGGCTACACCTTC | CASSSTGDGYTF | NA | TRBD1 | TRBJ1-2 | TRBV28
TGTGCCAGCAGCCAGCCTACAGGTGACACTGAAGCTTTCTTT | CASSQPTGDTEAFF | NA | NA | TRBJ1-1 | TRBV16
TGTGCCAGCATCCTAGCCTGGGGACCTGCAACTAATGAAAAACTGTTTTTT | CASILAWGPATNEKLFF | NA | NA | TRBJ1-4 | TRBV9
TGCGCCAGCAGCTTGGCCGGGACAGTGTCTGAAAAACTGTTTTTT | CASSLAGTVSEKLFF | NA | TRBD1 | TRBJ1-4 | TRBV5-1
TGCGCCAGCAGCTTGGTTCCGACAGCCTCTGGAAACACCATATATTTT | CASSLVPTASGNTIYF | NA | NA | TRBJ1-3 | TRBV5-1
TGCGCCAGCAGTGCATCAGGAACGTACCAAGAGACCCAGTACTTC | CASSASGTYQETQYF | NA | NA | TRBJ2-5 | TRBV5-1
TGTGCCAGCTCCACAGATACGCAGTATTTT | CASSTDTQYF | NA | NA | TRBJ2-3 | TRBV28
TGTGCCAGCAGCGTTCCAAGGAGCGGGGGGCTTGAGGATGAGCAGTTCTTC | CASSVPRSGGLEDEQFF | NA | TRBD2 | TRBJ2-1 | TRBV9
TGTGCCAGCAGTTACGTGGGCAGGGCTGAAGCTTTCTTT | CASSYVGRAEAFF | NA | NA | TRBJ1-1 | TRBV6-5
TGTGCCAGCAGTCGACAGGACTTAGATACGCAGTATTTT | CASSRQDLDTQYF | few | NA | TRBJ2-3 | TRBV27
TGTGCCAGTAGGAAGTCCCCTGGGGCCTTAGAGCAGTACTTC | CASRKSPGALEQYF | once | NA | TRBJ2-7 | TRBV19
TGCGCCAGCAGCTACGTCGGGAGTGCCACAGATACGCAGTATTTT | CASSYVGSATDTQYF | NA | NA | TRBJ2-3 | TRBV5-1
TGCGCCAGCAGCCCCATAGGTCCAACCTACGAGCAGTACTTC | CASSPIGPTYEQYF | NA | NA | TRBJ2-7 | TRBV5-1
TGCGCCAGCAGCCAGGGTCCCGGTCCGGTCTTCAATAATTCACCCCTCCACTTT | CASSQGPGPVFNNSPLHF | NA | NA | TRBJ1-6 | TRBV4-1
TGTGCCAGCAGCCGCAGGGTTGGAGAGACCCAGTACTTC | CASSRRVGETQYF | NA | NA | TRBJ2-5 | TRBV5-4
TGCGCCAGCAGCCAAGCCCCCCCGCGGAGCTCCTACAATGAGCAGTTCTTC | CASSQAPPRSSYNEQFF | NA | NA | TRBJ2-1 | TRBV4-1
TGTGCCAGCTCAACAGTGGAGGGAGCGGGTTCACCCCTCCACTTT | CASSTVEGAGSPLHF | NA | NA | TRBJ1-6 | TRBV18